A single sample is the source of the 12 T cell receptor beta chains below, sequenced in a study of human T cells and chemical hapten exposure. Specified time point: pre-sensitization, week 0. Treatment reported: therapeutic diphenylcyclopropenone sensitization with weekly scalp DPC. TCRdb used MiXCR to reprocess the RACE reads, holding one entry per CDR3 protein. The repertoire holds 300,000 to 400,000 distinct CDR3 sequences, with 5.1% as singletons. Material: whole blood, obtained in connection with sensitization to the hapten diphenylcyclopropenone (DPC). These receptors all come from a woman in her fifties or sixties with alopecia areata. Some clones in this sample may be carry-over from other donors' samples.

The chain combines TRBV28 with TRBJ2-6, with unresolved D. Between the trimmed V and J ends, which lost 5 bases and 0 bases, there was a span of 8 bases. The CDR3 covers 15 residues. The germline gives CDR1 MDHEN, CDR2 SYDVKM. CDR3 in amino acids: CASSRPGSGANVLTF. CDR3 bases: TGTGCCAGCAGTCGCCCGGGCTCTGGGGCCAACGTCCTGACTTTC.

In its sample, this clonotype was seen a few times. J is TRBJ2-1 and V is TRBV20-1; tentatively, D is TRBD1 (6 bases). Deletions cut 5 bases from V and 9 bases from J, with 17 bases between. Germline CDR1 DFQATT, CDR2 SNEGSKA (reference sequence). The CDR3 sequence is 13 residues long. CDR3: CSAHSRTAGEQFF. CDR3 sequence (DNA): TGCAGTGCTCACTCTAGGACAGCCGGTGAGCAGTTCTTC.

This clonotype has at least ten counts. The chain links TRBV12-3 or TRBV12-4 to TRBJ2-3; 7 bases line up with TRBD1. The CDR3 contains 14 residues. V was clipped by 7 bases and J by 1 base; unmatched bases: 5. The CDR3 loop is CASNDRARTDTQYF. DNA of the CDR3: TGTGCCAGCAATGACAGGGCCCGCACAGATACGCAGTATTTT.

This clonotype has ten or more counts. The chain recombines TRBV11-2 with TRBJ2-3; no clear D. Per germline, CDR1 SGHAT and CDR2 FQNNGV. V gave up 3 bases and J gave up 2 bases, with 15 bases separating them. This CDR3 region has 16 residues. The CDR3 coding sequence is TGTGCCAGCAGCTTTCTGTGGCCAATGATCACAGATACGCAGTATTTT. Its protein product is CASSFLWPMITDTQYF.

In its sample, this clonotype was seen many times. The CDR3 nucleotides read TGTGCCAGCAGCTTGGGGGTAAGCACTGAAGCTTTCTTT. It specifies CASSLGVSTEAFF. The V and J genes are TRBV12-3 or TRBV12-4 and TRBJ1-1; a weak D match, TRBD1 (5 bases). The CDR3 sequence is 13 residues long. With 6 bases removed from V and 4 bases from J, the gap between germline ends came to 12 bases.

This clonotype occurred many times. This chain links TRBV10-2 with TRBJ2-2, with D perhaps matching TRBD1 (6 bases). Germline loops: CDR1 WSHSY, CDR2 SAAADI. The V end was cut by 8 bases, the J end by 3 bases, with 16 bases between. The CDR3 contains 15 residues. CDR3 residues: CASAWAGVDTGELFF. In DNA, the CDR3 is TGCGCCAGCGCCTGGGCAGGGGTAGACACCGGGGAGCTGTTTTTT.

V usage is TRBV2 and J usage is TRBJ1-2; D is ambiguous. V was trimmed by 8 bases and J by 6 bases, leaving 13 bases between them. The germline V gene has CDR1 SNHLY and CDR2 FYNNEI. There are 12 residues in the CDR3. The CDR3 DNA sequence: TGTGCCAGCTCGCCCCGTTTCGATGGCTACACCTTC. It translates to CASSPRFDGYTF. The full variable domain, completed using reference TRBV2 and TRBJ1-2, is EPEVTQTPSHQVTQMGQEVILRCVPISNHLYFYWYRQILGQKVEFLVSFYNNEISEKSEIFDDQFSVERPDGSNFTLKIRSTKLEDSAMYFCASSPRFDGYTFGSGTRLTVV.

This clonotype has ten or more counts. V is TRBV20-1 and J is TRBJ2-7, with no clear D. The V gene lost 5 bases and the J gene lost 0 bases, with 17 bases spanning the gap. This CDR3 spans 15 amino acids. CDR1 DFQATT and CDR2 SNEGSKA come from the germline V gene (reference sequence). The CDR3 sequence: CSARPLPLLSYEQYF. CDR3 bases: TGCAGTGCTCGGCCGCTCCCGTTACTCTCCTACGAGCAGTACTTC.

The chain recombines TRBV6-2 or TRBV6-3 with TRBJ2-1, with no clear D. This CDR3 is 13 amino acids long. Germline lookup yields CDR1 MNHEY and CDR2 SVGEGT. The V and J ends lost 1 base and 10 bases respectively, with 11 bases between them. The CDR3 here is CASSYFPKREQFF. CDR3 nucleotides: TGTGCCAGCAGTTACTTCCCGAAAAGGGAGCAGTTCTTC.

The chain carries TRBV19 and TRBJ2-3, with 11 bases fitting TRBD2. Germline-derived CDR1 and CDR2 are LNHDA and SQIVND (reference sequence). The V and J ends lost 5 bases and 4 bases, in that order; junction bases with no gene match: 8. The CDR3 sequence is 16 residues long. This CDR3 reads CASSGSAGLAADTQYF. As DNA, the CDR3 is TGTGCCAGTAGTGGGTCAGCGGGACTAGCGGCAGATACGCAGTATTTT.

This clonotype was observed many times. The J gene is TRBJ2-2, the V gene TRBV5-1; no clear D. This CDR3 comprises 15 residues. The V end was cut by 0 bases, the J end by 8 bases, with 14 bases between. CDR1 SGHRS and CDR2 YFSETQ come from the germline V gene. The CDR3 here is CASSLDSYSTGELFF. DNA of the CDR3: TGCGCCAGCAGCTTGGACTCATACTCGACTGGGGAGCTGTTTTTT.

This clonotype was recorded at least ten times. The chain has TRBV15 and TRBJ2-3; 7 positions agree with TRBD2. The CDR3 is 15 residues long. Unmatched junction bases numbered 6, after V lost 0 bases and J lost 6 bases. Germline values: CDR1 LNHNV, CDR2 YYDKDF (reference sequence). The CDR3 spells CATSRDRLATDTQYF. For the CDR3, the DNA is TGTGCCACCAGCAGAGATCGACTAGCTACGGATACGCAGTATTTT. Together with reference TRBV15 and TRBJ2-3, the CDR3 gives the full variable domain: DAMVIQNPRYQVTQFGKPVTLSCSQTLNHNVMYWYQQKSSQAPKLLFHYYDKDFNNEADTPDNFQSRRPNTSFCFLDIRSPGLGDTAMYLCATSRDRLATDTQYFGPGTRLTVL.